These T cell receptor beta chains were read from a single sample in a study of technical replicates of blood from a handful of donors. The method was immunoSEQ multiplex PCR; TCRdb's version includes in-frame clones alone and lacks a portion of them. The data contain some 68,000 clones, less than 97% of them seen just once; the ten biggest clones take up less than 0.25%. Sequences were obtained from T cells isolated from PBMCs. The receptors here all came from a human donor in good health. The CDR3 runs from the conserved cysteine through the conserved F or W. Each record gives: V gene, D gene, J gene, clone size, CDR3 DNA, CDR3 protein. The D gene is left open where the match is weak. The listing skips clone size in some rows; elsewhere it reads once, few, many or a size class.

v_call: TRBV5-1
d_call: -
j_call: TRBJ2-7
clone_size: -
cdr3_nt: TGCGCCAGCAGCTTGCGGTCCGAACAGGGTAGAACAACCTACGAGCAGTACTTC
cdr3_aa: CASSLRSEQGRTTYEQYF

v_call: TRBV29-1
d_call: -
j_call: TRBJ2-2
clone_size: -
cdr3_nt: TGCAGCGTCCTCGGGGGGCGGGGGACCGGGGAGCTGTTTTTT
cdr3_aa: CSVLGGRGTGELFF

v_call: TRBV28
d_call: -
j_call: TRBJ1-3
clone_size: -
cdr3_nt: TGTGCCAGCAGTTTTCTGAGTGACACCATATATTTT
cdr3_aa: CASSFLSDTIYF

v_call: TRBV6-1
d_call: -
j_call: TRBJ1-1
clone_size: -
cdr3_nt: TGTGCCAGCAGTGTAGAAGGGGCCACCCTGTTTTCTATGAACACTGAAGCTTTCTTT
cdr3_aa: CASSVEGATLFSMNTEAFF

v_call: TRBV4-1
d_call: -
j_call: TRBJ1-2
clone_size: -
cdr3_nt: TGCGCCAGCAGCCAAGTACCGGGCTATGGCTACACCTTC
cdr3_aa: CASSQVPGYGYTF

v_call: TRBV25-1
d_call: -
j_call: TRBJ2-3
clone_size: -
cdr3_nt: TGTGCCAGCAGGGGGGGAAAAGATACGCAGTATTTT
cdr3_aa: CASRGGKDTQYF

v_call: TRBV5-6
d_call: -
j_call: TRBJ2-6
clone_size: -
cdr3_nt: TGTGCCAGCAGCTTGATCCCCCGACAGAAGTTAGGGGCCAACGTCCTGACTTTC
cdr3_aa: CASSLIPRQKLGANVLTF

v_call: TRBV11-2
d_call: -
j_call: TRBJ1-6
clone_size: once
cdr3_nt: TGTGCCAGCAGCTTTCCGCAGGGTTCCCTCCACTTT
cdr3_aa: CASSFPQGSLHF

v_call: TRBV13
d_call: -
j_call: TRBJ2-1
clone_size: -
cdr3_nt: TGTGCCAGCAGCTTAAGCTCGAATAATGAGCAGTTCTTC
cdr3_aa: CASSLSSNNEQFF

v_call: TRBV27
d_call: -
j_call: TRBJ2-5
clone_size: -
cdr3_nt: TGTGCCAGCAGTTTATCGGACAGAACCCAAGAGACCCAGTACTTC
cdr3_aa: CASSLSDRTQETQYF

v_call: TRBV6-1
d_call: -
j_call: TRBJ2-7
clone_size: -
cdr3_nt: TGTGCCAGCAGTGAAGCACAACAGACGTACGCCTACGAGCAGTACTTC
cdr3_aa: CASSEAQQTYAYEQYF

v_call: TRBV2
d_call: TRBD2
j_call: TRBJ2-5
clone_size: -
cdr3_nt: TGTGCCAGCAGAGCGGTTAGCGGGAGTGGAGAGACCCAGTACTTC
cdr3_aa: CASRAVSGSGETQYF

v_call: TRBV4-1
d_call: -
j_call: TRBJ2-2
clone_size: -
cdr3_nt: TGCGCCAGCAGCCTTTCACGCGAGACCGGGGAGCTGTTTTTT
cdr3_aa: CASSLSRETGELFF

v_call: TRBV29-1
d_call: -
j_call: TRBJ2-7
clone_size: -
cdr3_nt: TGCAGCGTTGAAGCGGGGGACGAGCAGTACTTC
cdr3_aa: CSVEAGDEQYF

v_call: TRBV6-5
d_call: TRBD2
j_call: TRBJ2-1
clone_size: -
cdr3_nt: TGTGCCAGCAGTTACCTAGCGGGAGGGGGCCATGAGCAGTTCTTC
cdr3_aa: CASSYLAGGGHEQFF

v_call: TRBV9
d_call: TRBD2
j_call: TRBJ2-1
clone_size: -
cdr3_nt: TGTGCCAGCAGCGTACCGACTAGCGGGGGGGCCGTGTCCTACAATGAGCAGTTCTTC
cdr3_aa: CASSVPTSGGAVSYNEQFF

v_call: TRBV7-8
d_call: -
j_call: TRBJ1-2
clone_size: -
cdr3_nt: TGTGCCAGCAGCGGTCTGGCAGGCTCTGGCTACACCTTC
cdr3_aa: CASSGLAGSGYTF

v_call: TRBV11-2
d_call: -
j_call: TRBJ1-2
clone_size: -
cdr3_nt: TGTGCCAGCAGCGGAGGTCAGTTCTATGGCTACACCTTC
cdr3_aa: CASSGGQFYGYTF

v_call: TRBV15
d_call: -
j_call: TRBJ1-2
clone_size: -
cdr3_nt: TGTGCCACCAGCCACCCCCTGGAGGAAATAAACTATGGCTACACCTTC
cdr3_aa: CATSHPLEEINYGYTF

v_call: TRBV5-1
d_call: TRBD1
j_call: TRBJ1-2
clone_size: -
cdr3_nt: TGCGCCAGCAGCCAGGGACAGGGGGTAAATTATGATGGCTACACCTTC
cdr3_aa: CASSQGQGVNYDGYTF

v_call: TRBV7-2
d_call: TRBD2
j_call: TRBJ2-1
clone_size: -
cdr3_nt: TGTGCCAGCAGCTTCATACTAGCGGGAGACAATGAGCAGTTCTTC
cdr3_aa: CASSFILAGDNEQFF

v_call: TRBV5-1
d_call: TRBD1
j_call: TRBJ1-2
clone_size: -
cdr3_nt: TGCGCCAGCAGCGGGGGACAGGGTTCCTATGGCTACACCTTC
cdr3_aa: CASSGGQGSYGYTF

v_call: TRBV5-1
d_call: TRBD1
j_call: TRBJ1-1
clone_size: -
cdr3_nt: TGCGCCAGCAGCTTGGTCGGGACAGCGAACACTGAAGCTTTCTTT
cdr3_aa: CASSLVGTANTEAFF

v_call: TRBV19
d_call: -
j_call: TRBJ1-4
clone_size: -
cdr3_nt: TGTGCCAGTAGTATAGAGCTGGGAGGAGGGGATGAAAAACTGTTTTTT
cdr3_aa: CASSIELGGGDEKLFF

v_call: TRBV28
d_call: TRBD1
j_call: TRBJ1-3
clone_size: -
cdr3_nt: TGTGCCAGCAGTTGGGGGGACAGATCATCCATATATTTT
cdr3_aa: CASSWGDRSSIYF

v_call: TRBV15
d_call: -
j_call: TRBJ1-2
clone_size: -
cdr3_nt: TGTGCCACCAGCAGAGACCTGGGACCCGGACGGAGGGAGACCTTC
cdr3_aa: CATSRDLGPGRRETF

v_call: TRBV9
d_call: -
j_call: TRBJ2-5
clone_size: -
cdr3_nt: TGTGCCAGCAGCTTGACGAACTGGGCCCAAGAGACCCAGTACTTC
cdr3_aa: CASSLTNWAQETQYF

v_call: TRBV11-3
d_call: -
j_call: TRBJ2-7
clone_size: -
cdr3_nt: TGTGCCAGCAGCGGGCCTAAACCCGACGAGCAGTACTTC
cdr3_aa: CASSGPKPDEQYF

v_call: TRBV6-1
d_call: TRBD1
j_call: TRBJ2-7
clone_size: -
cdr3_nt: TGTGCCAGCCCAAATGGGACAGGGGTCTACGAGCAGTACTTC
cdr3_aa: CASPNGTGVYEQYF

v_call: TRBV19
d_call: TRBD1
j_call: TRBJ1-3
clone_size: -
cdr3_nt: TGTGCCAGTAAGGGGGCTTCTGGAAACACCATATATTTT
cdr3_aa: CASKGASGNTIYF

v_call: TRBV7-2
d_call: TRBD2
j_call: TRBJ2-7
clone_size: -
cdr3_nt: TGTGCCAGCAGCCAGGGGACTAGCTACCACGAGCAGTACTTC
cdr3_aa: CASSQGTSYHEQYF

v_call: TRBV18
d_call: TRBD1
j_call: TRBJ1-2
clone_size: -
cdr3_nt: TGTGCCAGCTCATCGCAGGGGGCGGAAACCTATGGCTACACCTTC
cdr3_aa: CASSSQGAETYGYTF

v_call: TRBV7-3
d_call: TRBD1
j_call: TRBJ1-2
clone_size: few
cdr3_nt: TGTGCCAGCAGCCCAGGGACAGGGCTTGGCTACACCTTC
cdr3_aa: CASSPGTGLGYTF

v_call: TRBV5-4
d_call: -
j_call: TRBJ2-2
clone_size: -
cdr3_nt: TGTGCCAGCAGCTTGGTGTTGCGCGGATACTTCACCGGGGAGCTGTTTTTT
cdr3_aa: CASSLVLRGYFTGELFF

v_call: TRBV19
d_call: -
j_call: TRBJ1-4
clone_size: -
cdr3_nt: TGTGCCAGTAGTAGGCACCTAGGACAGTTATCTTATCGGGTTAATGAAAAACTGTTTTTT
cdr3_aa: CASSRHLGQLSYRVNEKLFF

v_call: TRBV29-1
d_call: TRBD2
j_call: TRBJ2-5
clone_size: few
cdr3_nt: TGCAGCGTTGCCCCACCCCGGAGAGGTAGCGGGACGATAGAGACCCAGTACTTC
cdr3_aa: CSVAPPRRGSGTIETQYF

v_call: TRBV13
d_call: -
j_call: TRBJ2-3
clone_size: once
cdr3_nt: TGTGCCAGCAGCTTATCCGGCACAGATACGCAGTATTTT
cdr3_aa: CASSLSGTDTQYF

v_call: TRBV14
d_call: TRBD1
j_call: TRBJ1-6
clone_size: -
cdr3_nt: TGTGCCAGCAGCCTTCAGACAGGGGGCGATAATTCACCCCTCCACTTT
cdr3_aa: CASSLQTGGDNSPLHF

v_call: TRBV5-1
d_call: TRBD2
j_call: TRBJ2-3
clone_size: -
cdr3_nt: TGCGCCAGCAGCTCCACTAGCGGGGGTATTACCACAGATACGCAGTATTTT
cdr3_aa: CASSSTSGGITTDTQYF

v_call: TRBV30
d_call: -
j_call: TRBJ1-6
clone_size: -
cdr3_nt: TGTGCCTGGAGTGTCCAGGGCTCCTATAATTCACCCCTCCACTTT
cdr3_aa: CAWSVQGSYNSPLHF

v_call: TRBV6-5
d_call: TRBD2
j_call: TRBJ2-7
clone_size: -
cdr3_nt: TGTGCCAGCAGTTACTCTGCCAGCGGGGACTACGAGCAGTACTTC
cdr3_aa: CASSYSASGDYEQYF

v_call: TRBV7-6
d_call: TRBD2
j_call: TRBJ2-1
clone_size: -
cdr3_nt: TGTGCCAGCAGCCTATGGACTAGCGGGGTGTTAAATGAGCAGTTCTTC
cdr3_aa: CASSLWTSGVLNEQFF

v_call: TRBV2
d_call: -
j_call: TRBJ2-2
clone_size: -
cdr3_nt: TGTGCCAGCACCCCCTCCGGGGAGCTGTTTTTT
cdr3_aa: CASTPSGELFF

v_call: TRBV7-2
d_call: -
j_call: TRBJ2-2
clone_size: -
cdr3_nt: TGTGCCAGCAGCGGGGGCTATGTTGGATCGAACACCGGGGAGCTGTTTTTT
cdr3_aa: CASSGGYVGSNTGELFF

v_call: TRBV7-6
d_call: -
j_call: TRBJ1-2
clone_size: -
cdr3_nt: TGTGCCAGCAGTTTCGGGGACACCAGCTCCGGCTACACCTTC
cdr3_aa: CASSFGDTSSGYTF

v_call: TRBV20-1
d_call: TRBD2
j_call: TRBJ2-1
clone_size: -
cdr3_nt: TGCAGTGCGCCAAAGTCGGGAGGGCAGTTCTTC
cdr3_aa: CSAPKSGGQFF

v_call: TRBV11-2
d_call: -
j_call: TRBJ2-7
clone_size: -
cdr3_nt: TGTGCCAGCAGTGGGGGCTGGCGCTACGAGCAGTACTTC
cdr3_aa: CASSGGWRYEQYF

v_call: TRBV27
d_call: -
j_call: TRBJ1-1
clone_size: once
cdr3_nt: TGTGCCAGCAGTTTATTGGGTAGGAGCACTGAAGCTTTCTTT
cdr3_aa: CASSLLGRSTEAFF

v_call: TRBV9
d_call: -
j_call: TRBJ2-6
clone_size: once
cdr3_nt: TGTGCCAGCAGCTTGGCCTGGAGCTCTGGGGCCAACGTCCTGACTTTC
cdr3_aa: CASSLAWSSGANVLTF

v_call: TRBV19
d_call: -
j_call: TRBJ1-4
clone_size: -
cdr3_nt: TGTGCCAGTAGTGTACAGGGTGTACATGCAACTAATGAAAAACTGTTTTTT
cdr3_aa: CASSVQGVHATNEKLFF

v_call: TRBV5-5
d_call: TRBD1
j_call: TRBJ2-5
clone_size: -
cdr3_nt: TGTGCCAGCAGCTTACTCCCAGGGGGACAAGAGACCCAGTACTTC
cdr3_aa: CASSLLPGGQETQYF

v_call: TRBV5-6
d_call: TRBD2
j_call: TRBJ2-5
clone_size: -
cdr3_nt: TGTGCCAGCACCTCCTTTAGCGGGAGGAGCCGTGAGACCCAGTACTTC
cdr3_aa: CASTSFSGRSRETQYF

v_call: TRBV4-2
d_call: -
j_call: TRBJ1-1
clone_size: -
cdr3_nt: TGTGCCAGCAGCCAGGTTACCGGGAACACTGAAGCTTTCTTT
cdr3_aa: CASSQVTGNTEAFF

v_call: TRBV19
d_call: TRBD2
j_call: TRBJ2-1
clone_size: -
cdr3_nt: TGTGCCAGTCAGAGTTGGGGACTAGAGTACAATGAGCAGTTCTTC
cdr3_aa: CASQSWGLEYNEQFF

v_call: TRBV10-3
d_call: -
j_call: TRBJ2-7
clone_size: -
cdr3_nt: TGTGCCATCAGCTCACCGGCTGGGGGGATTTACGAGCAGTACTTC
cdr3_aa: CAISSPAGGIYEQYF

v_call: TRBV5-6
d_call: -
j_call: TRBJ1-5
clone_size: -
cdr3_nt: TGTGCCAGCAGCTTGGTATCAGGTAATCAGCCCCAGCATTTT
cdr3_aa: CASSLVSGNQPQHF

v_call: TRBV28
d_call: -
j_call: TRBJ1-2
clone_size: -
cdr3_nt: TGTGCCAGCAGTTTATCCTTCGCAGACTATGGCTACACCTTC
cdr3_aa: CASSLSFADYGYTF